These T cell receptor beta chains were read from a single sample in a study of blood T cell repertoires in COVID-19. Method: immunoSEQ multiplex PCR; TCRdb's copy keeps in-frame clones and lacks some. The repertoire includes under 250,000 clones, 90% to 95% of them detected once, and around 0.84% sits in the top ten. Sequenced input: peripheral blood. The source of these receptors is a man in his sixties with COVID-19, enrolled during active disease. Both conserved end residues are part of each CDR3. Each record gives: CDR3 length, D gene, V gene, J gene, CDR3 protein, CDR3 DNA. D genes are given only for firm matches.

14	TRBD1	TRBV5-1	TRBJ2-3	CASRTGTGADTQYF	TGCGCCAGCAGAACCGGGACAGGTGCAGATACGCAGTATTTT
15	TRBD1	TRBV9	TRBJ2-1	CASSLGQGVYNEQFF	TGTGCCAGCAGCCTGGGACAGGGGGTTTACAATGAGCAGTTCTTC
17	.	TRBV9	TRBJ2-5	CASSVSGGSSAGETQYF	TGTGCCAGCAGCGTATCCGGCGGTAGTAGTGCGGGGGAGACCCAGTACTTC
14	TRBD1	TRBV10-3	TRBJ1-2	CAISPGTDLYGYTF	TGTGCCATCAGTCCCGGGACAGACCTCTATGGCTACACCTTC
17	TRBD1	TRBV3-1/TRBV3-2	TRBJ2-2	CASSQGGTGKNTGELFF	TGTGCCAGCAGCCAAGGGGGGACAGGCAAAAACACCGGGGAGCTGTTTTTT
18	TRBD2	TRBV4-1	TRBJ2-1	CASTGGPGGLSSYNEQFF	TGCGCCAGCACCGGGGGGCCGGGGGGGTTATCGTCCTACAATGAGCAGTTCTTC
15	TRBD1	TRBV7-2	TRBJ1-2	CASGPQGVFNYGYTF	TGTGCCAGCGGACCTCAGGGGGTATTCAACTATGGCTACACCTTC
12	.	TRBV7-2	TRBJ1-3	CASSLIRNTIYF	TGTGCCAGCAGCTTAATCCGTAACACCATATATTTT
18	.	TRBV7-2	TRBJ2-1	CASSLVWASISSYNEQFF	TGTGCCAGCAGCTTAGTGTGGGCCAGTATAAGCTCCTACAATGAGCAGTTCTTC
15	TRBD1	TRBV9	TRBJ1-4	CASARQGGTNEKLFF	TGTGCCAGCGCCAGACAGGGAGGAACTAATGAAAAACTGTTTTTT
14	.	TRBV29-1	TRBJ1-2	CSVGGQGPNYGYTF	TGCAGCGTTGGGGGGCAGGGTCCTAACTATGGCTACACCTTC
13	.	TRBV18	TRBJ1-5	CASSPPPGQPQHF	TGTGCCAGCTCACCACCGCCGGGGCAGCCCCAGCATTTT
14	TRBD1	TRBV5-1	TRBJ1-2	CASSWGQAREGYTF	TGCGCCAGCAGCTGGGGACAGGCAAGAGAGGGCTACACCTTC
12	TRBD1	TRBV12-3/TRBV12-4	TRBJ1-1	CASTPGGGQAFF	TGTGCCAGCACTCCCGGTGGGGGACAGGCTTTCTTT
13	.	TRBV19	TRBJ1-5	CATSGWSNQPQHF	TGTGCCACCTCGGGTTGGAGCAATCAGCCCCAGCATTTT
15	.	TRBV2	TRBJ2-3	CASSRWPSGTDTQYF	TGTGCCAGCAGTAGGTGGCCGTCGGGAACAGATACGCAGTATTTT
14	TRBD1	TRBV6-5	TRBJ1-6	CASSYGTGDSPLHF	TGTGCCAGCAGTTACGGGACAGGGGATTCACCCCTCCACTTT
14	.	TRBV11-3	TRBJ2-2	CASSLAGDTGELFF	TGTGCCAGCAGCTTAGCAGGGGACACCGGGGAGCTGTTTTTT
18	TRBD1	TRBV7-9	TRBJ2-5	CASSSLGGRGRVGETQYF	TGTGCCAGCAGCTCCCTGGGGGGCAGGGGGCGCGTGGGGGAGACCCAGTACTTC
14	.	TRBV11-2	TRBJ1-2	CASSPSGGAGGYTF	TGTGCCAGCAGCCCCAGTGGGGGGGCTGGTGGCTACACCTTC
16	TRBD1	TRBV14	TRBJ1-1	CASSQWTGGAGTEAFF	TGTGCCAGCAGCCAGTGGACAGGGGGCGCGGGCACTGAAGCTTTCTTT
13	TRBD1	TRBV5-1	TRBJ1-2	CASSSGTGEGYTF	TGCGCCAGCAGCTCGGGGACAGGGGAGGGCTACACCTTC
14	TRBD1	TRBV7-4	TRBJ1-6	CASSYTGGECPLHF	TGTGCCAGCAGTTACACAGGGGGCGAGTGCCCCCTCCACTTT
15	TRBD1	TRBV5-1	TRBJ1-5	CASSLGQGINQPQHF	TGCGCCAGCAGCTTGGGACAGGGGATCAATCAGCCCCAGCATTTT
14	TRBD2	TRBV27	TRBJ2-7	CASSSSGRASEQYF	TGTGCCAGCAGTTCTAGCGGGAGGGCGTCCGAGCAGTACTTC